Listed below are T cell receptor beta chains from one sample, sequenced in a study of blood T cell repertoires in COVID-19. Assay: immunoSEQ multiplex PCR; the TCRdb copy retains only in-frame clones and omits some. The sample includes some 460,000 clones, 70% to 90% seen only once; the top ten take nearly 2%. Sequences were obtained from PBMCs or T cells enriched from blood (not recorded which). The receptors come from a woman aged 18-29 years with acute COVID-19. Each CDR3 is given with its conserved first and last residue. The D gene is left open where the match is weak. The size field is filled for only some rows; it gives once, few, many or a size class.

>13|.|TRBJ2-4|TRBV12-3/TRBV12-4|.
TGTGCCAGCAGTTGGCAATCCAAAAACATTCAGTACTTC
CASSWQSKNIQYF
>15|.|TRBJ2-7|TRBV3-1/TRBV3-2|.
TGTGCCAGCAGCCAAGATTTTCAGGGAATATACGAGCAGTACTTC
CASSQDFQGIYEQYF
>14|once|TRBJ2-3|TRBV5-4|.
TGTGCCAGCAGCATTAGTAGCGGCACAGATACGCAGTATTTT
CASSISSGTDTQYF
>15|.|TRBJ1-3|TRBV7-9|.
TGTGCCAGCAGCTTAGGTCCGGGTTTTGGAAACACCATATATTTT
CASSLGPGFGNTIYF
>15|few|TRBJ2-3|TRBV2|.
TGTGCCAGCAAGGGTTCAGGGCAGATCACAGATACGCAGTATTTT
CASKGSGQITDTQYF
>14|.|TRBJ1-1|TRBV2|TRBD1
TGTGCCAGCAGTAGGAGACAGGGTAACACTGAAGCTTTCTTT
CASSRRQGNTEAFF
>17|.|TRBJ2-1|TRBV14|.
TGTGCCAGCAGCCAAGCCCGTGGTGGGAGCCCGGCCTGGGTGCAGTTCTTC
CASSQARGGSPAWVQFF
>16|.|TRBJ2-2|TRBV4-3|TRBD2
TGCGCCAGCAGCCAAGAAGGAGGCGGGAGCACCGGGGAGCTGTTTTTT
CASSQEGGGSTGELFF
>15|.|TRBJ1-2|TRBV6-4|TRBD1
TGTGCCAGCAGCTCGTCCCGGGGACAGGGCCATGGCTACACCTTC
CASSSSRGQGHGYTF
>14|once|TRBJ2-5|TRBV6-5|TRBD1
TGTGCCAGCAGCCGATCGACAGGGGTGGAGACCCAGTACTTC
CASSRSTGVETQYF
>16|.|TRBJ2-1|TRBV7-6|TRBD1
TGTGCCAGCAGCAGCGGGACAGGGGGCGCCCACAATGAGCAGTTCTTC
CASSSGTGGAHNEQFF
>14|.|TRBJ2-2|TRBV2|.
TGTGCCAGCACTTACAGGGAAGACACCGGGGAGCTGTTTTTT
CASTYREDTGELFF
>18|.|TRBJ1-4|TRBV7-9|.
TGTGCCAGCAGCTTAGGAAGCCCGGGCCAGGGACTACGTGAAAAACTGTTTTTT
CASSLGSPGQGLREKLFF
>15|.|TRBJ2-3|TRBV4-3|TRBD2
TGCGCCAGCAGCCGGACTAGCGGGTCTTCAGATACGCAGTATTTT
CASSRTSGSSDTQYF
>14|.|TRBJ1-5|TRBV6-1|.
TGTGCCAGCAGTGACAGACAGAGCAATCAGCCCCAGCATTTT
CASSDRQSNQPQHF
>12|.|TRBJ2-1|TRBV11-2|.
TGTGCCAGCAGCTTACTAACTAAGGCGCAGTTCTTC
CASSLLTKAQFF
>15|.|TRBJ1-2|TRBV10-3|TRBD1
TGTGCCATCAGCCAGGGACAGGGTGGAAACTATGGCTACACCTTC
CAISQGQGGNYGYTF
>16|.|TRBJ2-1|TRBV4-2|TRBD2
TGTGCCAGCAGCCAAGCGGCACTAGCGGGCTACAATGAGCAGTTCTTC
CASSQAALAGYNEQFF
>14|.|TRBJ2-7|TRBV6-5|TRBD1
TGTGCCAGCACCCCGGGACAGGGGTCCTACGAGCAGTACTTC
CASTPGQGSYEQYF
>18|.|TRBJ1-1|TRBV9|TRBD1
TGTGCCAGCAGCGTAGCTGCGGGGACAGGGGAGGTTGACACTGAAGCTTTCTTT
CASSVAAGTGEVDTEAFF
>16|.|TRBJ1-2|TRBV15|.
TGTGCCACCAGCAGAGATTGGATCGGACAGCTCTATGGCTACACCTTC
CATSRDWIGQLYGYTF
>14|.|TRBJ2-5|TRBV10-2|TRBD2
TGCGCCAGCAGCCATGGGACTAGCGGGGAGACCCAGTACTTC
CASSHGTSGETQYF
>17|.|TRBJ1-5|TRBV15|TRBD1
TGTGCCACCAGCAGAGGTGGAGCGGACAGGAATGATCAGCCCCAGCATTTT
CATSRGGADRNDQPQHF
>14|.|TRBJ1-2|TRBV2|TRBD1
TGTGCCAGCAACCCTGGACAGGGGGCTCGAGGCTACACCTTC
CASNPGQGARGYTF
>15|.|TRBJ1-1|TRBV9|.
TGTGCCAGCAGCGCGGAGCTTGTGGGGGCCACTGAAGCTTTCTTT
CASSAELVGATEAFF
>15|.|TRBJ1-1|TRBV7-9|.
TGTGCCAGCAGGTCCCCCGGGAGAAGGAACACTGAAGCTTTCTTT
CASRSPGRRNTEAFF
>11|once|TRBJ1-2|TRBV6-2/TRBV6-3|.
TGTGCCAGCAGCAGGGGTAGAGGCTACACCTTC
CASSRGRGYTF
>12|.|TRBJ2-2|TRBV2|TRBD2
TGTGCCAGCAGCGCGGGGGCCGGGGAGCTGTTTTTT
CASSAGAGELFF
>15|.|TRBJ2-7|TRBV5-4|TRBD1
TGTGCCAGCAGCTTGACCGGGACAGTAGCCTACGAGCAGTACTTC
CASSLTGTVAYEQYF
>15|.|TRBJ1-2|TRBV5-1|.
TGCGCCAGCAGCGTAGGGTCATCCCTAGGGGATGGCTACACCTTC
CASSVGSSLGDGYTF
>14|.|TRBJ2-1|TRBV29-1|TRBD2
TGCAGCGCCGCGATGACTAGCGTAAACAATGAGCAGTTCTTC
CSAAMTSVNNEQFF
>13|.|TRBJ2-7|TRBV10-2|TRBD1
TGCGCCAGCAGCCACGGGACAGCCTACGAGCAGTACTTC
CASSHGTAYEQYF
>15|once|TRBJ2-3|TRBV13|TRBD2
TGTGCCAGCAGCTCCAGCGGGAGGTTGACAGATACGCAGTATTTT
CASSSSGRLTDTQYF
>15|few|TRBJ1-5|TRBV19|.
TGTGCCAGTAGTGACCTGGCAGGGTCGAATCAGCCCCAGCATTTT
CASSDLAGSNQPQHF
>15|.|TRBJ2-3|TRBV3-1/TRBV3-2|.
TGTGCCAGCAGCCAAGATCCTGGCTTTACAGATACGCAGTATTTT
CASSQDPGFTDTQYF
>14|once|TRBJ2-5|TRBV27|.
TGTGCCAGCAGTTTAAGGAAGACAAAAGAGACCCAGTACTTC
CASSLRKTKETQYF
>14|.|TRBJ1-6|TRBV15|.
TGTGCCACCAGCCGAGGAGCCCAAAATTCACCCCTCCACTTT
CATSRGAQNSPLHF
>16|.|TRBJ1-5|TRBV23-1|.
TGCGCCAGCAGTCAAGCGACAGTTAGCATCAATCAGCCCCAGCATTTT
CASSQATVSINQPQHF
>15|.|TRBJ1-4|TRBV2|.
TGTGCCAGCAGTGAGGAGACGGCTTTCTATGAAAAACTGTTTTTT
CASSEETAFYEKLFF
>15|.|TRBJ2-1|TRBV9|.
TGTGCCAGCAGCGTAGGACAGAGCTCCTACAATGAGCAGTTCTTC
CASSVGQSSYNEQFF
>12|.|TRBJ2-7|TRBV15|.
TGTGCCACCAGCAGGGAGGTAGGCGAGCAGTACTTC
CATSREVGEQYF
>15|.|TRBJ1-2|TRBV27|TRBD1
TGTGCCAGCAGTGACCACCAGGGGGCTGAGTATGGCTACACCTTC
CASSDHQGAEYGYTF
>14|once|TRBJ1-1|TRBV25-1|TRBD1
TGTGCCAGCAGTGACCTCCGGGACAGGGCTGAAGCTTTCTTT
CASSDLRDRAEAFF
>15|.|TRBJ1-1|TRBV9|.
TGTGCCAGCAGCGTAGATACAGGTCTAGGGACTGAAGCTTTCTTT
CASSVDTGLGTEAFF
>14|once|TRBJ1-6|TRBV2|TRBD1
TGTGCCAGCACCCTGGACAGGGATAATTCACCCCTCCACTTT
CASTLDRDNSPLHF
>15|.|TRBJ2-5|TRBV5-8|TRBD2
TGTGCCAGCAGCAACCCACTAGCGATCGGGGAGACCCAGTACTTC
CASSNPLAIGETQYF
>11|.|TRBJ1-2|TRBV6-5|.
TGTGCCAGTAAAACAGGGATCGGCTACACCTTC
CASKTGIGYTF